Here is one T cell receptor (beta chain) with its context. No cognate antigen has been identified for it. Base qualities were left out, and no much larger clone turns up one base away. These data belong to a study of cytomegalovirus exposure and HLA in healthy donors (dated by TCRdb to about 2017). Concerning the study at large: The 670 or so repertoires of the first cohort and the approximately 130 validation repertoires were produced on the same platform, according to a later analysis. The aim of the study was to test whether cataloging public T cell receptors could identify signatures of past pathogen exposure. A separate validation cohort of roughly 120 different subjects was used in addition to the roughly 640-subject first cohort. The study combined high-throughput TCR immunosequencing, statistical association of individual TCRs with disease status, and machine learning to predict cytomegalovirus infection status.

Libraries were made using the immunoSEQ multiplex PCR assay. For the original study's pipeline: A statistical classification framework was built for diagnosing cytomegalovirus status from the catalog of TCR beta chain sequences. Drawn from immuneACCESS, this table holds only the in-frame rearrangements with V and J called that TCRdb kept. Clones are partly lost; checked studies trace under half to an unresolved V gene and leave the rest unexplained. V and J calls and clone size are given by that table; D and trimming were obtained from the DNA. This sample holds 300,000 to 350,000 clones; approximately 88% were observed only once. Together, the top ten hold roughly 0.88% of the sample. Donors formed part of the validation cohort, which comprised 120 subjects and was distinct from the first cohort of 550 to 850 subjects. The germline V gene specifies KGHSH as CDR1 and LQKENI as CDR2. Including cysteine and phenylalanine, the CDR3 has 18 amino acids. Only the CDR3 part of the read is kept: 54 bases, read in frame from the first base. V ends up 3 bases short and J 4 bases short, with an unmatched junction base count of 16.

General conclusions and limits of the study: A few of the identified cytomegalovirus-associated TCR beta chains were confirmed in vitro to be specific for cytomegalovirus antigens. Subsequent analysis determined that TCRs grouped into clusters in the first cohort also showed a tendency toward co-occurrence across the 120 validation repertoires, and about 93% of cluster scores exceeded 0. In both the original and validation cohorts, the classifier was reported to diagnose cytomegalovirus status with high specificity and sensitivity. A later analysis had no HLA typing for the validation cohort, so co-occurrence there was scored across all 120 or so repertoires. The study gave a list of about 160 TCR beta chains associated with cytomegalovirus. The authors suggested that the approach could potentially be extended to other disease states and immunological phenotypes. While some public TCRs were present in many individuals, most TCR sequences turned up only very rarely across donors.

What was sequenced was PBMCs. Recombination joined TRBV18 with TRBJ2-5; 8 middle bases align to TRBD1. The receptor comes from a man younger than 45 in good health and CMV-seronegative. The nucleotides read TGTGCCAGCTCACCCCTTGGACAGGGAGGTAATGTCCGAGAGACCCAGTACTTC. It specifies CASSPLGQGGNVRETQYF. Where the CDR3 stops, the reference TRBV18 and TRBJ2-5 genes take over; the full variable domain is NAGVMQNPRHLVRRRGQEARLRCSPMKGHSHVYWYRQLPEEGLKFMVYLQKENIIDESGMPKERFSAEFPKEGPSILRIQQVVRGDSAAYFCASSPLGQGGNVRETQYFGPGTRLLVL.